This paragraph covers one TCR beta chain sequence. What it binds is unknown. This entry is derived from a study of Ad26.COV2.S vaccination and SARS-CoV-2 variants. Generated by immunoSEQ multiplex PCR, the TCRdb table keeps only in-frame clones and is missing some. The sample has 300,000 to 500,000 clones, approximately 86% seen once. General study results and limits: Following vaccination, spike-specific CD8+ and CD4+ T cell responses reportedly exhibited substantial breadth. People who got the vaccine or the placebo had similar non-spike TCR breadth.

Sample treatment: roughly 19 received Ad26.COV2.S at low or high dose, single or two shots; 5 received placebo; per-sample allocation not given. All samples were drawn on day 63, counting from the first vaccine or placebo injection. The source was peripheral blood, collected in a trial of Ad26.COV2.S vaccine versus placebo. The receptor was derived from a person between 18 and 65 years old who received the Ad26.COV2.S COVID-19 vaccine or a placebo.

The CDR3 DNA reads as TGCGCCAGCAGCGATCCGGGACATCTGAAAAACATTCAGTACTTC. It yields the protein CASSDPGHLKNIQYF. The V gene is TRBV5-1, the J gene TRBJ2-4; TRBD1 is a possible D gene (6 bases). The germline gives CDR1 SGHRS, CDR2 YFSETQ. With 4 bases removed from V and 4 bases from J, the gap between germline ends came to 15 bases. This CDR3 is built from 15 residues. Filled out from reference TRBV5-1 and TRBJ2-4, the complete variable domain reads KAGVTQTPRYLIKTRGQQVTLSCSPISGHRSVSWYQQTPGQGLQFLFEYFSETQRNKGNFPGRFSGRQFSNSRSEMNVSTLELGDSALYLCASSDPGHLKNIQYFGAGTRLSVL.